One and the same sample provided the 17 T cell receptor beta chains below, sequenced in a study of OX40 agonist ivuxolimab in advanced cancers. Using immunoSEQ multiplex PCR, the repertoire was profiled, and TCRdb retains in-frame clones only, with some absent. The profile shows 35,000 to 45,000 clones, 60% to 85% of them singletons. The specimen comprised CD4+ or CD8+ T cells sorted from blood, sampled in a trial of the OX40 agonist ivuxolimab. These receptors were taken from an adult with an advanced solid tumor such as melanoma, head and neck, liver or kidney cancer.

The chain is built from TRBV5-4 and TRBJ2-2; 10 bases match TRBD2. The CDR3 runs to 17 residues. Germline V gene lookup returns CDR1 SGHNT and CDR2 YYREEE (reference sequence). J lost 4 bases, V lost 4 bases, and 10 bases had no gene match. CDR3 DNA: TGTGCCAGCAGCCCGCCGGGAGCGGGAGGGCCCACCGGGGAGCTGTTTTTT. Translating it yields CASSPPGAGGPTGELFF. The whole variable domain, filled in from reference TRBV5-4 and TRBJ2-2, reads ETGVTQSPTHLIKTRGQQVTLRCSSQSGHNTVSWYQQALGQGPQFIFQYYREEENGRGNFPPRFSGLQFPNYSSELNVNALELDDSALYLCASSPPGAGGPTGELFFGEGSRLTVL.

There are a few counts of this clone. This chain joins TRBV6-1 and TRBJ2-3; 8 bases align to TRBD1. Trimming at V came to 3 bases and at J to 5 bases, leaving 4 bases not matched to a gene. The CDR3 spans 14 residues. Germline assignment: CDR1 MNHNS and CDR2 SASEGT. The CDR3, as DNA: TGTGCCAGCAGTGACAGGGGGCAAAGAGATACGCAGTATTTT. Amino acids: CASSDRGQRDTQYF.

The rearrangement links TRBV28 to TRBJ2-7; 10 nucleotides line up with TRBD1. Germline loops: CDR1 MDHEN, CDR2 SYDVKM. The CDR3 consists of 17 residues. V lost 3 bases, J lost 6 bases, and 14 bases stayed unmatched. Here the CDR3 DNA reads TGTGCCAGCAGTTTGTCCGCCTCTGGGACAGGGGTGGGCGAGCAGTACTTC. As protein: CASSLSASGTGVGEQYF.

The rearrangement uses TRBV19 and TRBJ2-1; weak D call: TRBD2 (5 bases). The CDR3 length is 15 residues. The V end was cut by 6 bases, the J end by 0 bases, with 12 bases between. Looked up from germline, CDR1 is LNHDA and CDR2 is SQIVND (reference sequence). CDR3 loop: CASSQRFYSYNEQFF. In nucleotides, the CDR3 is TGTGCCAGTAGCCAGCGGTTCTACTCCTACAATGAGCAGTTCTTC.

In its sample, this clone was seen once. The CDR3 region is CASSLEGQGDQPQHF. CDR3 sequence (DNA): TGCGCCAGCAGCTTGGAGGGACAGGGAGATCAGCCCCAGCATTTT. The chain is built from TRBV5-1 and TRBJ1-5; 9 nucleotides align to TRBD1. V lost 0 bases to trimming and J lost 5 bases; unmatched junction nucleotides: 3. Germline assignment: CDR1 SGHRS and CDR2 YFSETQ. This CDR3 spans 15 amino acids.

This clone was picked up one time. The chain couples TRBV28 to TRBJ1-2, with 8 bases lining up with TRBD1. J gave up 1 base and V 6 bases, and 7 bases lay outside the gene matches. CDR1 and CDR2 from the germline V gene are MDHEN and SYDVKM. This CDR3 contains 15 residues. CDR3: CASSLQGGDNYGYTF. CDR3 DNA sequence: TGTGCCAGCAGCTTACAGGGGGGAGATAACTATGGCTACACCTTC.

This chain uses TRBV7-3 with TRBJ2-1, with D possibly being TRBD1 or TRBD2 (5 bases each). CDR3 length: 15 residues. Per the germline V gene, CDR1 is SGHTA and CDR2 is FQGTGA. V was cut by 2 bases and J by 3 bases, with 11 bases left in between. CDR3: CASSLGGVGYNEQFF. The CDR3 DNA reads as TGTGCCAGCAGCTTAGGGGGTGTGGGCTACAATGAGCAGTTCTTC.

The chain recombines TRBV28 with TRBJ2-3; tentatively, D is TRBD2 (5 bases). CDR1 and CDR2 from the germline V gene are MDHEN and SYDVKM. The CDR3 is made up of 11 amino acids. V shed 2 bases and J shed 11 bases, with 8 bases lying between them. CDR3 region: CASSLRRQQYF. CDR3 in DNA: TGTGCCAGCAGTTTAAGGAGGCAGCAGTATTTT.

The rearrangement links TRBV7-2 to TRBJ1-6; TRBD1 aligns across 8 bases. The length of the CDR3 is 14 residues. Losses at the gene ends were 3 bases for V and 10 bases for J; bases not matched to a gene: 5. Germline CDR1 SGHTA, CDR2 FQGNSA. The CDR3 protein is CASSFEQGGSPLHF. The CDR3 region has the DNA TGTGCCAGCAGCTTCGAACAGGGGGGATCACCCCTCCACTTT.

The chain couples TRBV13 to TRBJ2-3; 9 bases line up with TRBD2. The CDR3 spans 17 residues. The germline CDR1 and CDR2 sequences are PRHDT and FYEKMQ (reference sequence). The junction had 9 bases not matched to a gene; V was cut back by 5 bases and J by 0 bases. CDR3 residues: CASSDVAGARSTDTQYF. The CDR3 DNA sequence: TGTGCCAGCAGCGACGTAGCGGGAGCTCGGAGCACAGATACGCAGTATTTT.

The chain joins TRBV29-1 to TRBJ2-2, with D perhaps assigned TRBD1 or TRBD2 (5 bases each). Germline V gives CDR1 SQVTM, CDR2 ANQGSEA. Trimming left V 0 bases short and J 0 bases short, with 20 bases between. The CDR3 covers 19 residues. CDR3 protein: CSVEDPGPPRPANTGELFF. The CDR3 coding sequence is TGCAGCGTTGAAGACCCGGGACCCCCCAGGCCGGCGAACACCGGGGAGCTGTTTTTT.

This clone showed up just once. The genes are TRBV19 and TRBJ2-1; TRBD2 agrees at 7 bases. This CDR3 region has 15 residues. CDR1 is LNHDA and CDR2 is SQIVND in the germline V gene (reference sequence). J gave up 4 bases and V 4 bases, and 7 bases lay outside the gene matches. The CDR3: CASSTLAAPYNEQFF. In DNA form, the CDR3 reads TGTGCCAGTAGTACCCTAGCGGCCCCATACAATGAGCAGTTCTTC.

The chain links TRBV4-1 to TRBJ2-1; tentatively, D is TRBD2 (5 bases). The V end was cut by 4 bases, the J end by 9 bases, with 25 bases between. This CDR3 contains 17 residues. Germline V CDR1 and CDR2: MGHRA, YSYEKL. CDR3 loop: CASSLYALADFTTEQFF. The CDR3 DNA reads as TGCGCCAGCAGCCTCTACGCTCTAGCCGACTTTACAACTGAGCAGTTCTTC.

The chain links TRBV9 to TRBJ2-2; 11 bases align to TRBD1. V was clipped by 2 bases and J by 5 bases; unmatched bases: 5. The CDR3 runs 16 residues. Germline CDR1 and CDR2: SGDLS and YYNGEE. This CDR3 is CASSVEGQGGTGELFF. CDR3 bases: TGTGCCAGCAGCGTGGAGGGACAGGGGGGAACCGGGGAGCTGTTTTTT. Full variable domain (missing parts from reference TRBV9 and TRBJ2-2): DSGVTQTPKHLITATGQRVTLRCSPRSGDLSVYWYQQSLDQGLQFLIQYYNGEERAKGNILERFSAQQFPDLHSELNLSSLELGDSALYFCASSVEGQGGTGELFFGEGSRLTVL.

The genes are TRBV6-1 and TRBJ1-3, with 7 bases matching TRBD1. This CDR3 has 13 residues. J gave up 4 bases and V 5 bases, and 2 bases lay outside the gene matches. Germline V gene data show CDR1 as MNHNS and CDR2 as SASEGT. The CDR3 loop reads CASSWTGGNTIYF. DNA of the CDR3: TGTGCCAGCAGTTGGACAGGAGGAAACACCATATATTTT.

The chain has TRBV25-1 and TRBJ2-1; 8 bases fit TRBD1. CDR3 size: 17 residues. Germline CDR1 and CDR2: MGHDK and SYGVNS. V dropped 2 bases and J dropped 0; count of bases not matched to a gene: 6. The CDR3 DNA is TGTGCCAGCAGTGAACCGACAGGGGCTAGCTCCTACAATGAGCAGTTCTTC. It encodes CASSEPTGASSYNEQFF. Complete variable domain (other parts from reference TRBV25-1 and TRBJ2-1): EADIYQTPRYLVIGTGKKITLECSQTMGHDKMYWYQQDPGMELHLIHYSYGVNSTEKGDLSSESTVSRIRTEHFPLTLESARPSHTSQYLCASSEPTGASSYNEQFFGPGTRLTVL.

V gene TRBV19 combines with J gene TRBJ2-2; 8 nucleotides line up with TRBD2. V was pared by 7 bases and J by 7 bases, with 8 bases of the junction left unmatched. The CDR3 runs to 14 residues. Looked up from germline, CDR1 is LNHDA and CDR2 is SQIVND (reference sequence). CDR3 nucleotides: TGTGCCAGTAAACAGCGGGAGAGGGTCGGGGAGCTGTTTTTT. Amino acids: CASKQRERVGELFF.